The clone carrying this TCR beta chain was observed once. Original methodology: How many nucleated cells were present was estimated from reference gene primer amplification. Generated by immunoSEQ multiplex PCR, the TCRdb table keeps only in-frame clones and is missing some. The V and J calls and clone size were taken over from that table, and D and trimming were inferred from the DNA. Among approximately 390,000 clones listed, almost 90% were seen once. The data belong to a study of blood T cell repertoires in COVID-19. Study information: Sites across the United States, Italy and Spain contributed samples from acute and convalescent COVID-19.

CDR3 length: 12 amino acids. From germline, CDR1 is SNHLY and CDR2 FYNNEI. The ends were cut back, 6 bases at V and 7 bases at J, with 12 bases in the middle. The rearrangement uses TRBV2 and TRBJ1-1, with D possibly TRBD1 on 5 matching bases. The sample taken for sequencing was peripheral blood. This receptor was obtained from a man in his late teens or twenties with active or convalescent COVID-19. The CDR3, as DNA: TGTGCCAGCAGGTACGGGGGTCATGAAGCTTTCTTT. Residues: CASRYGGHEAFF. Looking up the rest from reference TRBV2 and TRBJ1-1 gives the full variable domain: EPEVTQTPSHQVTQMGQEVILRCVPISNHLYFYWYRQILGQKVEFLVSFYNNEISEKSEIFDDQFSVERPDGSNFTLKIRSTKLEDSAMYFCASRYGGHEAFFGQGTRLTVV.